These 25 T cell receptor beta chains were sequenced from one sample in a study of shared clonotypes between healthy human individuals (dated by TCRdb to 2019 to 2021). Libraries were constructed by the immunoSEQ multiplex PCR assay. TCRdb took over this immuneACCESS table, retaining in-frame rearrangements with V and J assigned. Such tables are incomplete; in checked studies, under half of the missing clones stem from an unresolved V gene, and the remainder is unexplained. This sample has under 1,900,000 clones in its table, and approximately 98.5% of those were observed once. The top ten clonotypes cover 0.36% of the sample. Material for sequencing was naive CD4+ T cells sorted from blood. Interpreted using the paper, the cell subset or site label stands for: CD45RA+ positively selected. The origin of the receptors is a man aged 25-40 years in good health.

V gene TRBV9 combines with J gene TRBJ2-1; D is perhaps TRBD2 (6 bases). In germline, CDR1 is SGDLS, CDR2 YYNGEE. V lost 0 bases to trimming and J lost 8 bases, with 9 bases between them. The CDR3 runs 13 residues. The CDR3 sequence is CASSVDPSDEQFF. In nucleotides, the CDR3 is TGTGCCAGCAGCGTAGACCCTAGCGATGAGCAGTTCTTC. Using reference TRBV9 and TRBJ2-1 for the parts outside the CDR3, the full variable domain is DSGVTQTPKHLITATGQRVTLRCSPRSGDLSVYWYQQSLDQGLQFLIQYYNGEERAKGNILERFSAQQFPDLHSELNLSSLELGDSALYFCASSVDPSDEQFFGPGTRLTVL.

In the case of this clone: The same CDR3 is also encoded by other DNA sequences in this sample. The chain recombines TRBV28 with TRBJ2-5; D perhaps matches TRBD1 (5 bases). V was cut by 6 bases and J by 3 bases, with 14 bases left in between. This CDR3 has 14 residues. CDR1 is MDHEN, CDR2 SYDVKM, per germline. The CDR3 is CASSPQGREETQYF. The CDR3 nucleotides are TGTGCCAGCAGCCCGCAGGGTCGGGAAGAGACCCAGTACTTC. Variable domain in full (rest from reference TRBV28 and TRBJ2-5): DVKVTQSSRYLVKRTGEKVFLECVQDMDHENMFWYRQDPGLGLRLIYFSYDVKMKEKGDIPEGYSVSREKKERFSLILESASTNQTSMYLCASSPQGREETQYFGPGTRLLVL.

This chain connects TRBV27 to TRBJ2-5; TRBD2 might be the D (5 bases). The V gene's germline CDR1 is MNHEY and CDR2 SMNVEV (reference sequence). CDR3 length: 14 residues. Between the trimmed V and J ends, which lost 5 bases and 0 bases, there was a span of 10 bases. The CDR3 region is CASSPTRYQETQYF. The CDR3 bases are TGTGCCAGCAGTCCCACTAGGTACCAAGAGACCCAGTACTTC.

This chain connects TRBV11-2 to TRBJ1-3, with TRBD1 matching 11 bases. The germline V gene encodes CDR1 SGHAT and CDR2 FQNNGV. The V gene end was trimmed by 3 bases and the J gene end by 0 bases; junction bases not matched to a gene: 7. This CDR3 region has 18 residues. CDR3: CASSLAIGQGASGNTIYF. The CDR3 DNA reads TGTGCCAGCAGCTTGGCGATCGGACAGGGGGCCTCTGGAAACACCATATATTTT.

The gene calls are TRBV11-2 and TRBJ2-5, with TRBD1 matching over 9 bases. V gave up 5 bases and J gave up 2 bases; unmatched junction bases: 3. Germline V CDR1 and CDR2: SGHAT, FQNNGV. The CDR3 sequence is 14 residues long. CDR3 loop: CASSPGTGQETQYF. DNA for the CDR3: TGTGCCAGCAGCCCAGGGACAGGGCAAGAGACCCAGTACTTC.

V gene TRBV7-6 combines with J gene TRBJ2-1, with D maybe TRBD1 (10 bases). The V gene lost 5 bases and the J gene lost 3 bases, with 32 bases spanning the gap. This CDR3 is built from 21 residues. From germline, CDR1 is SGHVS and CDR2 FNYEAQ. The CDR3 region has the DNA TGTGCCAGCAGCCCGCCTTGGGGACAGGGGTTAGCGGGGGACCACTACAATGAGCAGTTCTTC. Translating gives CASSPPWGQGLAGDHYNEQFF.

V and J are TRBV20-1 and TRBJ2-1; the match to TRBD1 covers 10 bases. CDR1 and CDR2 (germline): DFQATT, SNEGSKA (reference sequence). Losses at the gene ends were 5 bases for V and 15 bases for J; bases not matched to a gene: 4. CDR3 length: 10 amino acids. CDR3 bases: TGCAGTGCTTCGACAGGGGGCGGGTTCTTC. Translating it yields CSASTGGGFF.

This clone was seen once. This chain links TRBV27 with TRBJ2-5; no definite D call. Germline loops: CDR1 MNHEY, CDR2 SMNVEV (reference sequence). Between the trimmed V and J ends, which lost 7 bases and 5 bases, there was a span of 8 bases. This CDR3 has 11 residues. The chain's CDR3 is CASTPPETQYF. The CDR3 DNA is TGTGCCAGCACCCCCCCGGAGACCCAGTACTTC.

This rearrangement joins TRBV7-9 to TRBJ1-2; D call uncertain. The CDR3 extends over 13 amino acids. Per germline, CDR1 SEHNR and CDR2 FQNEAQ (reference sequence). V was shortened by 1 base and J by 6 bases, with 9 bases between the two germline ends. The CDR3 reads CASSLGKEDGYTF. CDR3 coding DNA: TGTGCCAGCAGCTTAGGGAAGGAAGATGGCTACACCTTC.

This clone occurred once. V and J are TRBV29-1 and TRBJ2-2, with TRBD1 as a possible D gene (5 bases). The germline V gene encodes CDR1 SQVTM and CDR2 ANQGSEA. The CDR3 runs to 13 residues. The V end lost 4 bases, the J end lost 3 bases, and 9 bases lay between the germline ends. CDR3 bases: TGCAGCGTTGCAGGGAAGGACACCGGGGAGCTGTTTTTT. It translates to CSVAGKDTGELFF.

Turning to this clone: The same CDR3 can be traced to other DNA sequences in this sample. The J gene is TRBJ1-1, the V gene TRBV18; TRBD1 matches at 7 bases. Germline CDR1 reads KGHSH; CDR2 reads LQKENI. This CDR3 spans 13 amino acids. J was trimmed by 5 bases and V by 3 bases; bases with no gene match: 3. CDR3: CASSPDRETEAFF. The CDR3 DNA reads as TGTGCCAGCTCACCCGACAGGGAGACTGAAGCTTTCTTT.

The chain has TRBV4-3 and TRBJ2-4; no clear D gene. V gave up 0 bases and J gave up 2 bases, with 11 bases separating them. From germline, CDR1 is LGHNA and CDR2 YSLEER. The CDR3 covers 16 residues. The CDR3 region has the DNA TGCGCCAGCAGCCAAGACTTCGTTGGCACCAAAAACATTCAGTACTTC. This sequence encodes CASSQDFVGTKNIQYF.

This clone was observed a single time. V and J are TRBV5-6 and TRBJ1-1; D remains unclear. Trimming shortened V by 0 bases and J by 4 bases, and 4 bases separated the two germline ends. The CDR3 has 12 amino acids. Germline CDR1 SGHDT, CDR2 YYEEEE. The CDR3 loop is CASSLVGTEAFF. CDR3 DNA sequence: TGTGCCAGCAGCTTGGTCGGCACTGAAGCTTTCTTT.

The CDR3 nucleotides are TGTGCCAGCTCACCACTGGTGGACAGGGGGAGTAATGAGCAGTTCTTC. Amino acid sequence: CASSPLVDRGSNEQFF. V usage is TRBV18 and J usage is TRBJ2-1; 10 nucleotides agree with TRBD1. V shed 1 base, J shed 7 bases, and the junction held 7 bases outside the gene matches. CDR1 KGHSH and CDR2 LQKENI come from the germline V gene. There are 16 residues in the CDR3.

This chain joins TRBV15 and TRBJ2-2, with D perhaps TRBD2 (6 bases). Germline CDR1 is LNHNV and CDR2 is YYDKDF (reference sequence). The V and J ends lost 0 bases and 9 bases respectively, with 11 bases between them. There are 14 residues in the CDR3. The CDR3 spells CATSRETSSRELFF. CDR3 coding DNA: TGTGCCACCAGCAGAGAGACTAGTTCCCGGGAGCTGTTTTTT.

This clone was recorded only once. The CDR3 sequence: CASSAGDYTF. Written as DNA, the CDR3 is TGTGCCAGCAGTGCTGGAGACTACACCTTC. The rearrangement joins TRBV6-1 to TRBJ1-2; D call uncertain. The CDR3 consists of 10 residues. V was trimmed by 4 bases and J by 10 bases, leaving 7 bases between them. Germline loops: CDR1 MNHNS, CDR2 SASEGT.

V usage is TRBV7-9 and J usage is TRBJ2-3; 9 bases align to TRBD1. Germline assignment: CDR1 SEHNR and CDR2 FQNEAQ (reference sequence). The CDR3 consists of 15 residues. V lost 5 bases to trimming and J lost 5 bases; unmatched junction nucleotides: 8. DNA for the CDR3: TGTGCCAGCAGCAGGGAGGGACAGGGAATAGATACGCAGTATTTT. It yields the protein CASSREGQGIDTQYF. Based on the CDR3 plus reference TRBV7-9 and TRBJ2-3, the full variable domain is DTGVSQNPRHKITKRGQNVTFRCDPISEHNRLYWYRQTLGQGPEFLTYFQNEAQLEKSRLLSDRFSAERPKGSFSTLEIQRTEQGDSAMYLCASSREGQGIDTQYFGPGTRLTVL.

This chain connects TRBV5-1 to TRBJ2-7; perhaps TRBD2 as D (5 bases). The CDR3 runs to 16 residues. The ends were cut back, 4 bases at V and 2 bases at J, with 19 bases in the middle. The germline V gene encodes CDR1 SGHRS and CDR2 YFSETQ. The CDR3 DNA reads as TGCGCCAGCAGCCCGTCCGCGCAGAAGAGGGCCTACGAGCAGTACTTC. Its protein product is CASSPSAQKRAYEQYF.

The chain links TRBV4-3 to TRBJ2-7; D ambiguous. Per the germline V gene, CDR1 is LGHNA and CDR2 is YSLEER. The V and J ends lost 1 base and 1 base respectively, with 8 bases between them. This CDR3 contains 14 residues. In DNA form, the CDR3 reads TGCGCCAGCAGCCAAGGCCCGCAATCCTACGAGCAGTACTTC. This codes for CASSQGPQSYEQYF.

The chain recombines TRBV5-1 with TRBJ2-3; possibly TRBD1 or TRBD2 for D (6 bases each). Germline CDR1 reads SGHRS; CDR2 reads YFSETQ. This CDR3 contains 12 residues. The V end lost 5 bases, the J end lost 6 bases, and 10 bases lay between the germline ends. Here the CDR3 DNA reads TGCGCCAGCAGTGGGGGGCTGGATACGCAGTATTTT. Amino acids: CASSGGLDTQYF.

J is TRBJ1-2 and V is TRBV5-1; TRBD1 agrees at 12 bases. The germline V gene has CDR1 SGHRS and CDR2 YFSETQ. J was trimmed by 4 bases and V by 4 bases; bases with no gene match: 2. The CDR3 covers 14 residues. CDR3 coding DNA: TGCGCCAGCAGCCCGGGACAGGGGGCCTATGGCTACACCTTC. Its protein product is CASSPGQGAYGYTF.

The chain has TRBV7-2 and TRBJ2-7; D gene unclear. The germline gives CDR1 SGHTA, CDR2 FQGNSA. The CDR3 is 16 residues long. V lost 8 bases and J lost 0, with 20 bases in between. The CDR3 sequence is CASSTVGSRSSYEQYF. In DNA, the CDR3 is TGTGCCAGCTCTACGGTGGGCTCAAGGAGCTCCTACGAGCAGTACTTC.

The chain links TRBV27 to TRBJ1-1; D perhaps matches TRBD1 (5 bases). Germline V gene lookup returns CDR1 MNHEY and CDR2 SMNVEV (reference sequence). The CDR3 is 13 amino acids. Trimming cost V 6 bases and J 1 base, with 9 bases left between them. The CDR3 sequence is CASRGRENTEAFF. The CDR3 region has the DNA TGTGCCAGCAGGGGACGGGAGAACACTGAAGCTTTCTTT.

This chain joins TRBV7-2 and TRBJ2-7; D is possibly TRBD1 or TRBD2 (7 bases each). The germline CDR1 and CDR2 sequences are SGHTA and FQGNSA. Deletions cut 2 bases from V and 2 bases from J, with 22 bases between. CDR3 length equals 18 residues. The CDR3 loop reads CASSLRHLRQGGAYEQYF. The CDR3 DNA is TGTGCCAGCAGCTTAAGGCACCTTCGACAGGGAGGGGCCTACGAGCAGTACTTC.

The V gene is TRBV7-8, the J gene TRBJ2-7; TRBD1 is a possible D gene (6 bases). The V end lost 2 bases, the J end lost 3 bases, and 11 bases lay between the germline ends. Germline CDR1 SGHVS, CDR2 FQNEAQ. The CDR3 sequence is 14 residues long. The CDR3 loop reads CASSLMGRGYEQYF. The DNA of the CDR3 is TGTGCCAGCAGCTTAATGGGCAGGGGCTACGAGCAGTACTTC.